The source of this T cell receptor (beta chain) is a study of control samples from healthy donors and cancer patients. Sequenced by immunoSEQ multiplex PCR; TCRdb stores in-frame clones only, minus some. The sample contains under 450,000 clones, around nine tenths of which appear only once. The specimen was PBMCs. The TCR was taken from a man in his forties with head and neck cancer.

CDR3 in amino acids: CAISAGTVNQPQHF. The CDR3 coding sequence is TGTGCCATCAGTGCCGGGACGGTCAATCAGCCCCAGCATTTT. The chain links TRBV10-3 to TRBJ1-5, with D possibly being TRBD1 (5 bases). The CDR3 consists of 14 residues. Trimming stripped 4 bases from V and 3 bases from J, with 10 bases between. The germline V gene has CDR1 ENHRY and CDR2 SYGVKD.